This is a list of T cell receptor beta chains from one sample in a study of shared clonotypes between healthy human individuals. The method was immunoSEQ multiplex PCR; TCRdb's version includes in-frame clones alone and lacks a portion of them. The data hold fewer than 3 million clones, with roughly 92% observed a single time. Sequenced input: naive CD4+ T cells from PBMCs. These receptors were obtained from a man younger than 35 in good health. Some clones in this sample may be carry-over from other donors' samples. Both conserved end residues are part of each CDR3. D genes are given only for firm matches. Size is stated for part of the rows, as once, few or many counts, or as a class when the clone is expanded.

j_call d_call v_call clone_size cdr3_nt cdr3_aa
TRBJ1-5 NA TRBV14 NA TGTGCCAGCAGCCAAGGCCCACAACGCCCGAATCAGCCCCAGCATTTT CASSQGPQRPNQPQHF
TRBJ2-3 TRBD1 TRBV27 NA TGTGCCAGCAGTTTAAGGGACAGGGCGGATACGCAGTATTTT CASSLRDRADTQYF
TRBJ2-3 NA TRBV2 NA TGTGCCAGCACCCGAGGGGGGCCAGGGAATGCGCCAGATACGCAGTATTTT CASTRGGPGNAPDTQYF
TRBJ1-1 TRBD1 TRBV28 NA TGTGCCAGCAGACCTAGGGACAGGGGGCGGCCTCCAGAAGCTTTCTTT CASRPRDRGRPPEAFF
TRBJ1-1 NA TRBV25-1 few TGTGCCAGCAGCAAGATTGGGGGCACTGAAGCTTTCTTT CASSKIGGTEAFF
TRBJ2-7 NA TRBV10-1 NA TGCGCCAGCTCGACGGACGCCATTGGCGAGCAGTACTTC CASSTDAIGEQYF
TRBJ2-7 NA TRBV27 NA TGTGCCAGCAAAAAGGACGGTAGCTCCTACGAGCAGTACTTC CASKKDGSSYEQYF
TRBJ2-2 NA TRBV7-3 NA TGTGCCAGCAGCCCGAGGGGTGACACCGGGGAGCTGTTTTTT CASSPRGDTGELFF
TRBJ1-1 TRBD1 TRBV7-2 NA TGTGCCAGCAGCTTAGACAGGGGATCGAACACTGAAGCTTTCTTT CASSLDRGSNTEAFF
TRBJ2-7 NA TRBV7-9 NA TGTGCCAGCAGCCTACAGTCCGGGACCTACGAGCAGTACTTC CASSLQSGTYEQYF